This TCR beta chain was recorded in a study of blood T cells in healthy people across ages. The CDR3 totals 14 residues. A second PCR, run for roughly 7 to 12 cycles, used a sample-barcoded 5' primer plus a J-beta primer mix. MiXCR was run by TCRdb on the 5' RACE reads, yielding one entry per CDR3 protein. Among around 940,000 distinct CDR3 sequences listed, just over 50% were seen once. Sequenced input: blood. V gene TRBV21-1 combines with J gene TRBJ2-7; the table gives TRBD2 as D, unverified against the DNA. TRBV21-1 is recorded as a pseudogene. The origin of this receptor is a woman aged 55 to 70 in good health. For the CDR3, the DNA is TGTGCCAGCAGCAGCGGGACTCAGAACTACGAGCAGTACTTC. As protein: CASSSGTQNYEQYF.